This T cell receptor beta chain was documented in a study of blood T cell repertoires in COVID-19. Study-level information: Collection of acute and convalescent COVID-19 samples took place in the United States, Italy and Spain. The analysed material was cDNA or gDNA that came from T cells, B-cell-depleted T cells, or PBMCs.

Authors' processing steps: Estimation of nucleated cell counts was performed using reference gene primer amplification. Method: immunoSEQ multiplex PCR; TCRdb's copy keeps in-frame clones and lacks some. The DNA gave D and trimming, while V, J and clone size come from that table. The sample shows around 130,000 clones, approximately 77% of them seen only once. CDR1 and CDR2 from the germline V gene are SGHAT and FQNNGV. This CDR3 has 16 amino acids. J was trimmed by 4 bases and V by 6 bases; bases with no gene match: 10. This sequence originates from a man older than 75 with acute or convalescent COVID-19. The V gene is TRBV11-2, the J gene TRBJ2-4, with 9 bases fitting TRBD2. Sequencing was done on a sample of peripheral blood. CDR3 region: CASRPLRGGVKNIQYF. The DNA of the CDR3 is TGTGCCAGCAGGCCTCTCCGCGGGGGGGTTAAAAACATTCAGTACTTC.